The sequence of this TCR beta chain was determined in a study of STAT5B mutations in CD4+ large granular lymphocyte leukemia. As concerns this clone: Its antigen is not identified.

Study-level findings and limits: Without HLA matching, higher CD4+ than CD8+ T-LGLL clonality could reflect small sample size. No patients shared main leukemic clonotypes, though about 24% appeared at low frequency elsewhere.

Germline CDR1 is SGDLS and CDR2 is YYNGEE. CDR3 size: 12 residues. Trimming removed 6 bases from V and 2 bases from J, with 7 bases in between. The survey-level immunoSEQ assay was used. Per the authors' pipeline: The detection floor for productive clonotype frequency was 2.59 x 10-5. Sequencing was performed with immunoSEQ multiplex PCR; in TCRdb, only in-frame clones are kept and a portion is missing. V, J and clone size derive from that table, while D and trimming were established from the DNA sequence. The table has 20,000 to 25,000 clones, 70% seen once. The sequence was obtained from a human donor in good health. This rearrangement joins TRBV9 to TRBJ2-3; D is ambiguous. Specimen: CD4+ T cells from blood buffy coats. CDR3: CASKSYTDTQYF. Written as DNA, the CDR3 is TGTGCCAGCAAATCGTACACAGATACGCAGTATTTT.